The source of this TCR beta chain is a study of T cell repertoires in cytomegalovirus infection. Study context: Recently identified HLA-C-restricted CMV epitopes and well-studied HLA-B-restricted CMV epitopes were used by the study.

Notes on the study in general: Carriers of CMV plus the relevant HLA were identified by cumulative public TCR beta family frequency. CMV-specific TCR beta clonotypes restricted by HLA-C were the ones dominating the ex vivo response.

The table lists this clonotype with a few counts. Its antigen is not identified. TCRdb redid the calling of the reads with MiXCR, one entry per CDR3 protein. The sample includes about 20,000 distinct CDR3 sequences, 35% to 45% of them seen just once. The starting material was CD8+ T cells from cultured PBMCs, obtained from culture after CMV antigen stimulation. The clonotype comes from a human donor in good health (CMV status not recorded). Some clones in this sample may be carry-over from other donors' samples.

The CDR3, as DNA: TGCGCCAGCAGCCAAGAAGTAGGACGGGGAGTTCGAGATACGCAGTATTTT. It yields the protein CASSQEVGRGVRDTQYF. The chain couples TRBV4-1 to TRBJ2-3; possibly TRBD2 for D (5 bases). Germline lookup yields CDR1 MGHRA and CDR2 YSYEKL. The V gene lost 0 bases and the J gene lost 5 bases, with 18 bases spanning the gap. CDR3 size: 17 residues.